The clone carrying this T cell receptor (beta chain) came up a few times. Its antigen is undetermined. This sample was included in a study of naive and memory T cell subsets. V lost 3 bases and J lost 2; bases outside the gene matches: 1. The CDR3 has 15 residues. The beta constant-region primer was an equimolar mix of two oligonucleotides covering TRBC1 and TRBC2. TCRdb recomputed calls from the UMI-ligation and nested PCR reads with MiXCR, one row per CDR3 protein. The table has 130,000 to 150,000 distinct CDR3 sequences, about 17% seen once; the top ten hold approximately 0.13%. Study-wide results and limits: Over 95% of naive TCR sequences appeared only once, unlike memory subsets.

The sequenced sample was naive CD4+ T cells from blood. The clonotype comes from a human donor in good health. This chain joins TRBV12-3 or TRBV12-4 and TRBJ1-5, with 10 bases lining up with TRBD1. The CDR3 protein is CASSFGTGGNQPQHF. As DNA, the CDR3 is TGTGCCAGCAGTTTTGGGACAGGGGGCAATCAGCCCCAGCATTTT.